These T cell receptor beta chains were read from a single sample in a study of control samples from healthy donors and cancer patients. Produced via immunoSEQ multiplex PCR; TCRdb's table is partial and in-frame only. The profile covers under 110,000 clones, with roughly 91% appearing a single time and approximately 7.8% taken by the ten largest. The sample was blood. These receptors came from a man aged 25-45 years in good health. Both conserved end residues are part of each CDR3. A D gene is named only where the DNA matches it firmly. A row's size may be missing; if present it is once, few, many or a size class.

V: TRBV21-1
J: TRBJ2-3
D: .
size: .
DNA: TGTGCCAGCAGCCGCACCACTAAGGACAGGCTTAGCACAGATACGCAGTATTTT
CDR3: CASSRTTKDRLSTDTQYF

V: TRBV20-1
J: TRBJ2-7
D: .
size: .
DNA: TGCAGTGCTTCGACATTCTACGAGCAGTACTTC
CDR3: CSASTFYEQYF

V: TRBV7-9
J: TRBJ2-3
D: .
size: .
DNA: TGTGCCAGCAGCTTAGGAGTTGCAGATACGCAGTATTTT
CDR3: CASSLGVADTQYF

V: TRBV30
J: TRBJ1-2
D: TRBD1
size: few
DNA: TGTGCCTGGGATCGACAGGGTTGGGGAAACTATGGCTACACCTTC
CDR3: CAWDRQGWGNYGYTF

V: TRBV14
J: TRBJ2-5
D: .
size: .
DNA: TGTGCCAGCAGCCAAGATCATACCGGGATCTTAAAAGAGACCCAGTACTTC
CDR3: CASSQDHTGILKETQYF

V: TRBV6-1
J: TRBJ1-3
D: .
size: .
DNA: TGTGCCAGCAGTGAAAAGGCAGGATGGAGCGCTGGAAACACCATATATTTT
CDR3: CASSEKAGWSAGNTIYF

V: TRBV4-3
J: TRBJ2-7
D: .
size: .
DNA: TGCGCCAGCAGCGCCGCAGGGGGGAGCTCCTACGAGCAGTACTTC
CDR3: CASSAAGGSSYEQYF

V: TRBV3-1/TRBV3-2
J: TRBJ2-2
D: .
size: once
DNA: TGTGCCAGCAGCCACCAGGGGAGGACCGGGGAGCTGTTTTTT
CDR3: CASSHQGRTGELFF

V: TRBV5-4
J: TRBJ1-1
D: .
size: once
DNA: TGTGCCAGCGGGAAAGGGGGGGTAAGTGGCACTGAAGCTTTCTTT
CDR3: CASGKGGVSGTEAFF

V: TRBV6-5
J: TRBJ2-1
D: .
size: .
DNA: TGTGCCAGCACTTATCAGGGACCGTCCTACAATGAGCAGTTCTTC
CDR3: CASTYQGPSYNEQFF

V: TRBV7-9
J: TRBJ2-1
D: TRBD2
size: once
DNA: TGTGCCAGCAGCTGGGGGACTAGCAATTTACTACAATTTGATGAGCAGTTCTTC
CDR3: CASSWGTSNLLQFDEQFF

V: TRBV2
J: TRBJ1-2
D: .
size: .
DNA: TGTGCCAGCAGTGAAGCCGGGGGGCACTATGGCTACACCTTC
CDR3: CASSEAGGHYGYTF

V: TRBV24-1
J: TRBJ2-7
D: TRBD1
size: .
DNA: TGTGCCACCAGTCCGGGACAGGGGGTTTACGAGCAGTACTTC
CDR3: CATSPGQGVYEQYF

V: TRBV9
J: TRBJ1-3
D: .
size: .
DNA: TGTGCCAGCAGCTCCTCCTCCCCCTCTGGAAACACCATATATTTT
CDR3: CASSSSSPSGNTIYF

V: TRBV6-5
J: TRBJ1-2
D: .
size: few
DNA: TGTGCCAGCAGTTATCGTGGTGGCTACACCTTC
CDR3: CASSYRGGYTF

V: TRBV4-2
J: TRBJ2-3
D: TRBD2
size: .
DNA: TGTGCCAGCAGCCAAGTTTCGAGCGGGGGCCCCACAGATACGCAGTATTTT
CDR3: CASSQVSSGGPTDTQYF

V: TRBV7-7
J: TRBJ2-5
D: .
size: .
DNA: TGTGCCAGCAGCCTCAATCAGGCGGAGACCCAGTACTTC
CDR3: CASSLNQAETQYF

V: TRBV6-5
J: TRBJ2-2
D: TRBD1
size: .
DNA: TGTGCCAGCAGTTCCGGGACAGCGAACACCGGGGAGCTGTTTTTT
CDR3: CASSSGTANTGELFF

V: TRBV10-3
J: TRBJ2-2
D: .
size: .
DNA: TGTGCCATCAGTGAGTCGTGGGGGGGGCCCTCCGGGGAGCTGTTTTTT
CDR3: CAISESWGGPSGELFF

V: TRBV18
J: TRBJ2-1
D: .
size: .
DNA: TGTGCCAGCTCACGAGACAGCCTGAATGAGCAGTTCTTC
CDR3: CASSRDSLNEQFF

V: TRBV6-4
J: TRBJ2-1
D: .
size: .
DNA: TGTGCCAGCAGTGACAGCCCCTCCTACAATGAGCAGTTCTTC
CDR3: CASSDSPSYNEQFF

V: TRBV2
J: TRBJ2-3
D: TRBD2
size: .
DNA: TGTGCCAGCAGTCGACTAGCGGGGGGGCCATCAGATACGCAGTATTTT
CDR3: CASSRLAGGPSDTQYF

V: TRBV15
J: TRBJ2-1
D: .
size: .
DNA: TGTGCCACCAGCCCTTACCTTGGTGACAATGAGCAGTTCTTC
CDR3: CATSPYLGDNEQFF

V: TRBV5-1
J: TRBJ1-2
D: .
size: .
DNA: TGCGCCAGCAGCTCGGACTCGCCCCTGGGAGGCTACACCTTC
CDR3: CASSSDSPLGGYTF

V: TRBV3-1/TRBV3-2
J: TRBJ2-2
D: TRBD1
size: .
DNA: TGTGCCAGCAGCCAAGAAACAGGGGGCCCCGGGGAGCTGTTTTTT
CDR3: CASSQETGGPGELFF

V: TRBV27
J: TRBJ1-1
D: TRBD1
size: .
DNA: TGTGCCAGCAGTTTATACAGGGGTGGGGGGACTGAAGCTTTCTTT
CDR3: CASSLYRGGGTEAFF

V: TRBV6-5
J: TRBJ1-1
D: TRBD1
size: .
DNA: TGTGCCAGCAGTCACGACAGGGGGCTCAACACTGAAGCTTTCTTT
CDR3: CASSHDRGLNTEAFF

V: TRBV6-5
J: TRBJ1-1
D: .
size: .
DNA: TGTGCCAGCAGCCGGGGGGGGTCGTACACTGAAGCTTTCTTT
CDR3: CASSRGGSYTEAFF

V: TRBV6-5
J: TRBJ1-1
D: .
size: .
DNA: TGTGCCAGCGTGGCTCGACGGGAATCCACTGAAGCTTTCTTT
CDR3: CASVARRESTEAFF

V: TRBV4-1
J: TRBJ2-1
D: TRBD2
size: .
DNA: TGCGCCAGCAGCCACCCGGGACTAGCGGGGGGGCCCCAACGCAATGAGCAGTTCTTC
CDR3: CASSHPGLAGGPQRNEQFF

V: TRBV3-1/TRBV3-2
J: TRBJ2-1
D: .
size: .
DNA: TGTGCCAGCAGCCAAGCGGGCCACTACAATGAGCAGTTCTTC
CDR3: CASSQAGHYNEQFF

V: TRBV4-1
J: TRBJ2-3
D: .
size: .
DNA: TGCGCCAGCAGCCCGGGGGTCGGGCCAGATACGCAGTATTTT
CDR3: CASSPGVGPDTQYF

V: TRBV12-3/TRBV12-4
J: TRBJ1-2
D: .
size: .
DNA: TGTGCCAGCAGCCGGAGGACTGACTATGGCTACACCTTC
CDR3: CASSRRTDYGYTF

V: TRBV24-1
J: TRBJ2-3
D: .
size: .
DNA: TGTGCCACCAGGCGCGAGGCATCAGATACGCAGTATTTT
CDR3: CATRREASDTQYF

V: TRBV13
J: TRBJ2-2
D: .
size: once
DNA: TGTGCCAGCAGGGGGCCCGGCCAGGGGCACAACACCGGGGAGCTGTTTTTT
CDR3: CASRGPGQGHNTGELFF

V: TRBV5-1
J: TRBJ1-1
D: TRBD1
size: .
DNA: TGCGCCAGCAGCGAGGGACAGGGGTTCACTGAAGCTTTCTTT
CDR3: CASSEGQGFTEAFF

V: TRBV19
J: TRBJ2-3
D: .
size: .
DNA: TGTGCCAGTAATCCAGGGGTGAGCACAGATACGCAGTATTTT
CDR3: CASNPGVSTDTQYF

V: TRBV6-6
J: TRBJ1-1
D: TRBD1
size: .
DNA: TGTGCCAGCAGTATACAGGGGGCGGCTGAAGCTTTCTTT
CDR3: CASSIQGAAEAFF

V: TRBV19
J: TRBJ2-7
D: .
size: .
DNA: TGTGCCAGTAGTATAGCAGGGGCTGGTTCCTACGAGCAGTACTTC
CDR3: CASSIAGAGSYEQYF

V: TRBV18
J: TRBJ2-3
D: .
size: .
DNA: TGTGCCAGCTCACCACTTCAGGGGGGTACGCAGTATTTT
CDR3: CASSPLQGGTQYF

V: TRBV4-1
J: TRBJ1-5
D: TRBD1
size: .
DNA: TGCGCCAGCAGCCAACAGGGGGGTAGCAATCAGCCCCAGCATTTT
CDR3: CASSQQGGSNQPQHF

V: TRBV6-5
J: TRBJ1-6
D: TRBD1
size: few
DNA: TGTGCCAGCAGCCTACAGGGGATGCGATCACCCCTCCACTTT
CDR3: CASSLQGMRSPLHF

V: TRBV28
J: TRBJ2-7
D: TRBD2
size: few
DNA: TGTGCCAGCACCGGACTAGCGGGAGGTAGGGTTAACTCCTACGAGCAGTACTTC
CDR3: CASTGLAGGRVNSYEQYF

V: TRBV14
J: TRBJ1-2
D: .
size: large
DNA: TGTGCCAGCAGCAATTGGGGTTTGGGCTACACCTTC
CDR3: CASSNWGLGYTF